This TCR beta chain was identified in a study of beta chain features in type 1 diabetes. This CDR3 is 14 amino acids long. CDR1 is SGHDN and CDR2 is FVKESK in the germline V gene. The germline V and J ends were trimmed by 0 bases and 8 bases, with 13 bases remaining between them. TCRB transcripts that were expressed got sequenced, as all of the isolated RNA had been reverse transcribed. Method: immunoSEQ multiplex PCR; TCRdb's copy keeps in-frame clones and lacks some. The sample includes about 320,000 clones, 11% to 15% seen only once; the top ten take 6.7%. V gene TRBV14 combines with J gene TRBJ1-1, with no clear D. Input material: central memory CD4+ T cells from blood. This clonotype was sampled from a man aged 25 to 45 in good health. The CDR3 region has the DNA TGTGCCAGCAGCCAAGATATCCAGGCCTCCGAAGCTTTCTTT. Residues: CASSQDIQASEAFF.